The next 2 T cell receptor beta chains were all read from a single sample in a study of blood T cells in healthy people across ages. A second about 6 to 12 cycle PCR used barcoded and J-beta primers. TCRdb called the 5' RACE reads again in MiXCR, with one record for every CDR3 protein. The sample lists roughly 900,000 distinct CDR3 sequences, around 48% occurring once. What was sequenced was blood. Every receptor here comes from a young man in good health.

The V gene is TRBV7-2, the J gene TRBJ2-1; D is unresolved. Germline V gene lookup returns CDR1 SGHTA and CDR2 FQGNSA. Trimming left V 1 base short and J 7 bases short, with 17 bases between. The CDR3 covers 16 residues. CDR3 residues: CASSLGRPIVANEQFF. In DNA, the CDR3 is TGTGCCAGCAGCTTAGGACGGCCTATAGTGGCAAATGAGCAGTTCTTC.

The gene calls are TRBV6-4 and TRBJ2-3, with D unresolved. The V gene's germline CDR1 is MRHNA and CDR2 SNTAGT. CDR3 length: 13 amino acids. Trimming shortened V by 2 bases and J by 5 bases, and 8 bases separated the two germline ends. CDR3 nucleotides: TGTGCCAGCAGTGACGGGCAATTAGATACGCAGTATTTT. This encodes CASSDGQLDTQYF.